The rows below give T cell receptor beta chains drawn from one sample of a study of regulatory T cells in long-lasting Graves disease. TCRdb itself ran the multiplex PCR reads through MiXCR, one entry per CDR3 protein. The table shows about 240,000 distinct CDR3 sequences, with around 20% occurring only once. The source was peripheral blood mononuclear cells (PBMCs), collected at new diagnosis, from a patient treated with antithyroid drugs. These receptor sequences come from a female donor with Graves disease. The CDR3 runs from the conserved cysteine through the conserved F or W. The D gene is left open where the match is weak. Clone size is given for some rows only: seen once, a few or many times, or a class if the clone is expanded.

d_call	v_call	clone_size	cdr3_length	j_call	cdr3_aa	cdr3_nt
.	TRBV7-2	many	15	TRBJ1-1	CASSLGALWNTEAFF	TGTGCCAGCAGCTTAGGGGCCCTATGGAACACTGAAGCTTTCTTT
TRBD2	TRBV6-1	many	16	TRBJ2-5	CAIRSPGTRGGETQYF	TGTGCCATCCGATCGCCCGGGACTAGGGGAGGAGAGACCCAGTACTTC
TRBD1	TRBV29-1	few	13	TRBJ1-3	CSVLDRAGNTIYF	TGCAGCGTCTTGGACAGGGCTGGAAACACCATATATTTT
.	TRBV24-1	.	15	TRBJ1-1	CATPKPPGMNTEAFF	TGTGCCACCCCCAAACCCCCCGGGATGAACACTGAAGCTTTCTTT
.	TRBV2	few	15	TRBJ2-1	CASTVDRSQYNEQFF	TGTGCCAGCACGGTAGACAGGTCCCAGTACAATGAGCAGTTCTTC
TRBD2	TRBV7-2	.	16	TRBJ2-1	CASSYVLAGGYNEQFF	TGTGCCAGCAGCTACGTCCTAGCGGGAGGCTACAATGAGCAGTTCTTC
.	TRBV20-1	many	15	TRBJ2-2	CSAQTRRENTGELFF	TGCAGTGCTCAGACACGTCGAGAGAACACCGGGGAGCTGTTTTTT
TRBD1	TRBV6-5	many	16	TRBJ2-3	CASSSRTGGPTDTQYF	TGTGCCAGCAGTTCGAGGACAGGGGGCCCCACAGATACGCAGTATTTT
.	TRBV10-3	many	13	TRBJ2-7	CAISTGLSYEQYF	TGTGCCATCAGCACGGGCTTATCCTACGAGCAGTACTTC
.	TRBV11-2	few	13	TRBJ1-2	CASSPLPGNGYTF	TGTGCCAGCAGCCCCCTGCCGGGTAATGGCTACACCTTC
TRBD1	TRBV20-1	.	14	TRBJ2-5	CSARDTGGGETQYF	TGCAGTGCTAGAGATACAGGGGGCGGGGAGACCCAGTACTTC
.	TRBV7-9	many	14	TRBJ2-7	CASTVRDGSYEQYF	TGTGCCAGCACCGTAAGGGACGGATCCTACGAGCAGTACTTC
.	TRBV12-3/TRBV12-4	many	13	TRBJ2-3	CASSDPRGWGQYF	TGTGCCAGCAGTGATCCCCGCGGTTGGGGGCAGTATTTT
TRBD1	TRBV7-6	.	17	TRBJ2-6	CASSGGTGRSGANVLTF	TGTGCCAGCAGCGGTGGGACAGGACGCTCTGGGGCCAACGTCCTGACTTTC
TRBD1	TRBV20-1	many	15	TRBJ2-3	CSASGQGFATDTQYF	TGCAGTGCTAGTGGACAGGGGTTCGCCACAGATACGCAGTATTTT
.	TRBV7-2	many	15	TRBJ2-5	CASSLMGTYEGTQYF	TGTGCCAGCAGCTTAATGGGGACCTACGAGGGGACCCAGTACTTC
TRBD2	TRBV19	.	13	TRBJ2-7	CASSGLAGTEQYF	TGTGCCAGTAGCGGACTAGCCGGTACCGAGCAGTACTTC
.	TRBV7-3	many	14	TRBJ1-2	CASSLSQGPYGYTF	TGTGCCAGCAGCTTGAGTCAGGGTCCCTATGGCTACACCTTC
TRBD1	TRBV28	many	15	TRBJ2-5	CASSLSRGRQETQYF	TGTGCCAGCAGTTTATCCAGGGGGCGGCAAGAGACCCAGTACTTC
.	TRBV2	many	15	TRBJ1-5	CASSEQGVSNQPQHF	TGTGCCAGCAGCGAACAGGGAGTAAGCAATCAGCCCCAGCATTTT
.	TRBV6-1	few	14	TRBJ2-1	CASKASSSYNEQFF	TGTGCCAGCAAGGCTTCGAGCTCCTACAATGAGCAGTTCTTC
.	TRBV6-1	many	13	TRBJ1-3	CASSGGFGNTIYF	TGTGCCAGCAGTGGGGGGTTTGGAAACACCATATATTTT
TRBD2	TRBV20-1	many	15	TRBJ2-1	CSARDSGRGGNEQFF	TGCAGTGCTAGAGATAGCGGGAGAGGGGGCAATGAGCAGTTCTTC
TRBD1	TRBV27	many	15	TRBJ1-1	CASTRGTGVNTEAFF	TGTGCCAGCACCAGGGGGACAGGAGTGAACACTGAAGCTTTCTTT
TRBD2	TRBV6-1	many	15	TRBJ2-7	CASSELRLAAYEQYF	TGTGCCAGCAGTGAATTGAGGCTAGCGGCCTACGAGCAGTACTTC
.	TRBV3-1	.	12	TRBJ2-7	CASSGPVLEQYF	TGTGCCAGCAGCGGACCGGTTCTCGAGCAGTACTTC
TRBD1	TRBV20-1	.	17	TRBJ1-2	CSATGEEQGAIGYGYTF	TGCAGTGCTACCGGGGAGGAACAGGGGGCGATTGGCTATGGCTACACCTTC
.	TRBV4-1	.	14	TRBJ1-2	CASSQEQASGRYTF	TGCGCCAGCAGCCAAGAGCAGGCTTCAGGTCGCTACACCTTC
TRBD1	TRBV30	.	15	TRBJ1-2	CACRYRGIANYGYTF	TGTGCCTGTCGGTACAGGGGTATTGCTAACTATGGCTACACCTTC
.	TRBV11-2	many	13	TRBJ1-1	CASSLGRYTEAFF	TGTGCCAGCAGCTTAGGACGTTATACTGAAGCTTTCTTT
.	TRBV10-1	.	12	TRBJ2-1	CASSEDSNEQFF	TGCGCCAGCAGCGAGGACAGCAATGAGCAGTTCTTC